The clone carrying this T cell receptor (beta chain) has more than one count but fewer than ten. The antigen remains unidentified. The data originate from a study of identical twins. Study outcomes and limitations: Donors were not followed over many years; analysis was cross-sectional. Insertion counts were lower in abundant cord blood beta clonotypes, a trend that memory repertoires did not show.

Carrying unique molecular identifiers, the cDNA also gained a universal primer site through template switching. In TCRdb, the 5' RACE reads were re-called with MiXCR into one record per CDR3 protein. The table records nearly 900,000 distinct CDR3 sequences, roughly an eighth of them present only once. These records were also assigned to another study, of yellow fever vaccine responses in identical twins.

This TCR was recovered from a woman younger than 30 in good health. The specimen sequenced was PBMCs.

The CDR3 nucleotides read TGTGCCAGCAGACCAACCGCCCCCAGGGGACCCGGGTCCTACGAGCAGTACGTC. Amino acids: CASRPTAPRGPGSYEQYV. The chain recombines TRBV28 with TRBJ2-7, with a possible D match to TRBD1 (6 bases). The germline V and J ends were trimmed by 6 bases and 1 base, with 25 bases remaining between them. The CDR3 sequence is 18 residues long. The germline gives CDR1 MDHEN, CDR2 SYDVKM.